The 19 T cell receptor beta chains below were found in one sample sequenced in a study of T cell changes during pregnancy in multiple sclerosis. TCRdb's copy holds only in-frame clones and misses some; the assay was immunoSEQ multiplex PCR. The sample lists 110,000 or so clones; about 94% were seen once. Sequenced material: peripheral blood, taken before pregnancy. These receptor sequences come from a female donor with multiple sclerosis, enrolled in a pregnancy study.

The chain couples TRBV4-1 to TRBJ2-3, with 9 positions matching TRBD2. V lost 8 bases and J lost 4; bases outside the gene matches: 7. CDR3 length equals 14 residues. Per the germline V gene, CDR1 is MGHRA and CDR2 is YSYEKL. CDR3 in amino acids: CASSSGRMADTQYF. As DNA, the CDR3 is TGCGCCAGCTCAAGCGGGAGGATGGCAGATACGCAGTATTTT.

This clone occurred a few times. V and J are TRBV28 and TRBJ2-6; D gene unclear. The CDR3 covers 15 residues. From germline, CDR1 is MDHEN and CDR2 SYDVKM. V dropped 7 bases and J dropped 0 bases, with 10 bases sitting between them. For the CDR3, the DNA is TGTGCCAGCACCTCCTCGGGCTCTGGGGCCAACGTCCTGACTTTC. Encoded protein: CASTSSGSGANVLTF.

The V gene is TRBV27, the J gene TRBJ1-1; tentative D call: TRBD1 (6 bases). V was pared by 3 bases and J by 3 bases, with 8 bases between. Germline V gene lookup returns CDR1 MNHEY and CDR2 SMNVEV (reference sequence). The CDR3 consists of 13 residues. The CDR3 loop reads CASSFSGDTEAFF. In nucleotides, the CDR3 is TGTGCCAGCAGTTTTTCAGGGGACACTGAAGCTTTCTTT.

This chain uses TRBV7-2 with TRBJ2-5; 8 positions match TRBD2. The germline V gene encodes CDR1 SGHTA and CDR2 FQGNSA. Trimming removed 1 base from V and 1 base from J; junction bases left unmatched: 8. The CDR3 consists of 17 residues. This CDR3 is CASSLEARGASQETQYF. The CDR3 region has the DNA TGTGCCAGCAGCTTAGAGGCGCGGGGGGCCAGCCAAGAGACCCAGTACTTC.

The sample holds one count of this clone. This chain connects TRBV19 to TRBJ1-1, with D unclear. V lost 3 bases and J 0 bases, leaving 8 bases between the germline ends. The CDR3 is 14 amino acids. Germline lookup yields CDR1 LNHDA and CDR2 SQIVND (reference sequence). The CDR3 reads CASSIEGLNTEAFF. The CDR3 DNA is TGTGCCAGTAGTATTGAGGGCTTGAACACTGAAGCTTTCTTT.

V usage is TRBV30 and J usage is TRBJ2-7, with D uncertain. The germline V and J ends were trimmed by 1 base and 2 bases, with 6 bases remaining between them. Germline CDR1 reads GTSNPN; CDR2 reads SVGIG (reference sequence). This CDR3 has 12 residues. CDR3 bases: TGTGCCTGGAGTGCGTCCCCCTACGAGCAGTACTTC. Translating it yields CAWSASPYEQYF.

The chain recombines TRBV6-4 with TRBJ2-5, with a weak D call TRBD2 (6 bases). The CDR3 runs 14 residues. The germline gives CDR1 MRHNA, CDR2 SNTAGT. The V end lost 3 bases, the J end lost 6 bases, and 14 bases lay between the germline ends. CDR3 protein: CASSEEEGRKTQYF. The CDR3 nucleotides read TGTGCCAGCAGTGAAGAGGAGGGGAGGAAGACCCAGTACTTC.

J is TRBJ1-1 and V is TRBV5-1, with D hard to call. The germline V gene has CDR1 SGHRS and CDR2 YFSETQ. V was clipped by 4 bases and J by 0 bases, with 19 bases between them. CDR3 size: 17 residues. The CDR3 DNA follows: TGCGCCAGCAGCCCCCGGGAGTCCGCTAACTTGAACACTGAAGCTTTCTTT. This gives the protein CASSPRESANLNTEAFF.

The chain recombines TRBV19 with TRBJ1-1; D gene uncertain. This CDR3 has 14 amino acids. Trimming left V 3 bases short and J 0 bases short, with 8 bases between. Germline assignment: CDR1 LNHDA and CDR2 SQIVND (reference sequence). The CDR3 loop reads CASSIVGLNTEAFF. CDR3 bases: TGTGCCAGTAGTATTGTCGGTTTGAACACTGAAGCTTTCTTT.

CDR3 DNA sequence: TGCGCCAGCAGCTTGTACGGGACTAGCGAAAGTTACGAGCAGTACTTC. Its protein is CASSLYGTSESYEQYF. The chain is built from TRBV5-1 and TRBJ2-7; TRBD2 matches at 10 bases. The CDR3 is 16 residues long. Per germline, CDR1 SGHRS and CDR2 YFSETQ. V trimming: 1 base; J trimming: 4 bases; junction bases outside the gene matches: 8.

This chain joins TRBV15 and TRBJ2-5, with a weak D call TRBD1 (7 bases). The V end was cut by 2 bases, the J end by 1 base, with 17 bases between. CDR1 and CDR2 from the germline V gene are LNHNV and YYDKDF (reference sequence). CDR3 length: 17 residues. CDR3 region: CATSRTRTGLFQETQYF. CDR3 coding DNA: TGTGCCACCAGCAGAACTCGGACAGGACTATTCCAAGAGACCCAGTACTTC.

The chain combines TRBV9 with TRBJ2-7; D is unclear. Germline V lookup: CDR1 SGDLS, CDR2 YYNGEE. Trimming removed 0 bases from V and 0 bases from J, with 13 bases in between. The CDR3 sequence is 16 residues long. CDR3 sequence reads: CASSVDAATSSYEQYF. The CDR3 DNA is TGTGCCAGCAGCGTAGATGCAGCGACGAGCTCCTACGAGCAGTACTTC.

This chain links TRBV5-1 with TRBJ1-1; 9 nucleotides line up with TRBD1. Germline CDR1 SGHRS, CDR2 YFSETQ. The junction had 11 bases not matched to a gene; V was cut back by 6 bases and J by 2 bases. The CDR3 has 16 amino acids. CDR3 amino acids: CASKPGRDRVNTEAFF. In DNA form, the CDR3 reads TGCGCCAGCAAGCCCGGTCGGGACAGGGTAAACACTGAAGCTTTCTTT.

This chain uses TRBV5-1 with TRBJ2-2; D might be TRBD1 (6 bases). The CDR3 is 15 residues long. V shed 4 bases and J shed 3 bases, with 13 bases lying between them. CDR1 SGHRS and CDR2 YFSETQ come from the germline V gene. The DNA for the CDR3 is TGCGCCAGCAGCGTGGACAGTACTCACACCGGGGAGCTGTTTTTT. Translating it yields CASSVDSTHTGELFF.

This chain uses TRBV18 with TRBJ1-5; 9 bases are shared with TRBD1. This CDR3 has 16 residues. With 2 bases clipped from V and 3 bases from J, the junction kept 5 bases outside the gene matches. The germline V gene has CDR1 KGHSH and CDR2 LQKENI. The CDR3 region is CASSPSGTGTNQPQHF. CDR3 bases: TGTGCCAGCTCACCATCCGGGACAGGGACCAATCAGCCCCAGCATTTT.

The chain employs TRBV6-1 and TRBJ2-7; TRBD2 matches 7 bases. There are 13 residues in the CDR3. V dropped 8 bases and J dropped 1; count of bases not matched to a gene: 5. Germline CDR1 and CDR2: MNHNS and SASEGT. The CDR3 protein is CASGLAESYEQYF. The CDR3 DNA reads TGTGCCAGCGGTCTAGCGGAGTCCTACGAGCAGTACTTC.

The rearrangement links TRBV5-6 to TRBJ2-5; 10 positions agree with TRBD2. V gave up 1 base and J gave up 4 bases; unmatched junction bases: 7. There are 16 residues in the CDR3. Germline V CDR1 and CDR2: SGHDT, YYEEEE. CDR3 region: CASSLLASGSIETQYF. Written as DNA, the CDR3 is TGTGCCAGCAGCTTGTTGGCTAGCGGGAGTATAGAGACCCAGTACTTC.

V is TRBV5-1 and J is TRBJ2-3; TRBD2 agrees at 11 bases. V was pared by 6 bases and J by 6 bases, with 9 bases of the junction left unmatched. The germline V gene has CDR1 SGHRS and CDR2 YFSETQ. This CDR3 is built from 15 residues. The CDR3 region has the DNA TGCGCCAGCAATTTAGCGGGGGGGTTAGGCGATACGCAGTATTTT. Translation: CASNLAGGLGDTQYF.

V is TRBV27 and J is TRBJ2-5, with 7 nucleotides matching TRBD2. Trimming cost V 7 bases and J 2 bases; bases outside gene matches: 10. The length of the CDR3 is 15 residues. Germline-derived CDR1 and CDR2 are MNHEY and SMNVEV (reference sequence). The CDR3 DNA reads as TGTGCCAGCACTTCCCGAGCGGGGAATCAAGAGACCCAGTACTTC. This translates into CASTSRAGNQETQYF.